This is a list of T cell receptor beta chains from one sample in a study of blood T cell repertoires in COVID-19. Assay used: immunoSEQ multiplex PCR; TCRdb lists only in-frame clones, some missing. Of more than 150,000 clones listed, under 90% were seen once; the top ten hold more than 5.5%. Sequencing used peripheral blood. Receptors were obtained from a human donor in a cohort sampled during active COVID-19. Both conserved end residues are trimmed from each CDR3. Expanded clones get a size class; other rows say once, few or many, or leave the size out.

size,V,CDR3
-,TRBV6-5,ASSYNRADTEAF
-,TRBV5-1,ASSLGTGSSDEQY
-,TRBV12-2,ASRLGVSTGGADGYT
-,TRBV19,ASSIDRRVDTEAF
few,TRBV10-1,ASSDGGDTDTQY
-,TRBV27,ASSTHRGNYGYT
few,TRBV18,ASSPTGYTEAF
-,TRBV19,ASSIGGASGGYEQY
once,TRBV5-4,ASSSGLAGGFSYEQY
-,TRBV6-1,ASSDVDSRTH
-,TRBV19,ASSIVQGSSEQY
-,TRBV6-5,AARGVTGELF
few,TRBV4-1,ASSQIRGTEAF
-,TRBV2,ASSATGDGTEAF
-,TRBV12-3/TRBV12-4,ASSSGWYEQY
-,TRBV6-5,ASTPGLSGNTIY
few,TRBV27,ASSLSRGMDGYT
-,TRBV21-1,ASRYGQGRSQPQH
once,TRBV6-6,ASSYGVGARKDGYT
-,TRBV6-5,ASSRQWYQETQY
-,TRBV6-5,ASSYGGAAEAF
-,TRBV30,AWSVPQGGQPQH
few,TRBV5-6,ASSLVLGLYSYEQY
-,TRBV2,ASSENKGAVYGYT
few,TRBV25-1,ASSVGSGYGYT
-,TRBV27,ATKGSAARIEQY
-,TRBV3-1/TRBV3-2,ASSQVGQVHEQY
-,TRBV12-3/TRBV12-4,ASSYRGGYEQY
-,TRBV30,AWLPWAQGGYT
-,TRBV5-1,ASSHGGGTPREQF
-,TRBV27,ASSRQGAGYQETQY
-,TRBV11-2,ASSLDSGEREKLF
-,TRBV3-1/TRBV3-2,ASSLARGANEKLF
-,TRBV5-6,ATNRGRGELF
-,TRBV10-3,AISEAAGGSGEKLF
-,TRBV6-1,ASSEQGEGGYT
once,TRBV13,ASSPTGVNTEAF
few,TRBV5-1,ASSTGLAGAYEQY
few,TRBV12-5,ASGRTGGVGEAF
-,TRBV3-1/TRBV3-2,ASSPSGSYEQY
-,TRBV6-5,ASRMTGFGGGYT
-,TRBV7-9,ASSSGQLYGYT
-,TRBV5-6,ASSLPVAGRGNEQF
once,TRBV2,ASRGQGGVSTEAF
few,TRBV21-1,AGASPSREGVICQPQH
-,TRBV6-2/TRBV6-3,ASSRTSTSFSGNTIY
-,TRBV5-6,ASSPRLLAGANEQF
-,TRBV19,ASNLGQGWTDTQY